These T cell receptor beta chains were read from a single sample in a study of early T cells in non-severe SARS-CoV-2 infection. Using its own MiXCR run on the 5' RACE reads, TCRdb lists one record per CDR3 protein. The data show more than 95,000 distinct CDR3 sequences, about 10% seen once. Source: whole blood, taken at baseline. The receptors shown here come from an adult who was a healthcare worker with PCR-confirmed SARS-CoV-2 infection or an uninfected control (not recorded which). The CDR3 runs from the conserved cysteine through the conserved F or W. Each record gives: V gene, clone size, J gene, D gene, CDR3 length, CDR3 DNA, CDR3 protein. D genes are given only for firm matches. The size of a clone is reported for some rows only, either as once, few or many, or as a class for expanded clones.

TRBV9	many	TRBJ2-1	NA	13	TGTGCCAGCACCAAACCCGGACTGGATGAGCAGTTCTTC	CASTKPGLDEQFF
TRBV10-2	NA	TRBJ2-2	NA	14	TGCGCCAGCAGTGAGTCGTCCAACACCGGGGAGCTGTTTTTT	CASSESSNTGELFF
TRBV6-4	few	TRBJ2-4	NA	15	TGTGCCAGCAGTTTCAGGGGTTGGGGCAAAAACATTCAGTACTTC	CASSFRGWGKNIQYF
TRBV10-1	NA	TRBJ2-2	NA	16	TGCGCCCGCAACCCTCCGGGCCTGGGAAGGTCCGGGGAGCTGTTTTTT	CARNPPGLGRSGELFF
TRBV2	many	TRBJ1-1	NA	13	TGTGCCAGCAGTGGCCCCGGGGCGACTGAAGCTTTCTTT	CASSGPGATEAFF
TRBV19	NA	TRBJ2-3	NA	14	TGTGCCACCGCAGCGGGTCCTAGCACAGATACGCAGTATTTT	CATAAGPSTDTQYF
TRBV2	NA	TRBJ2-3	TRBD2	18	TGTGCCAGCAGTGAGTTGGACAGTTGGACTAGCGGCACAGATACGCAGTATTTT	CASSELDSWTSGTDTQYF
TRBV5-1	many	TRBJ1-1	NA	19	TGCGCCAGCAGCTTGGAAGATAGGCAGGTGAGGGGGAAGAGCACTGAAGCTTTCTTT	CASSLEDRQVRGKSTEAFF
TRBV11-2	few	TRBJ1-5	NA	15	TGTGCCAGCAGCTTAGGTCCCGCTGGCAATCAGCCCCAGCATTTT	CASSLGPAGNQPQHF
TRBV20-1	many	TRBJ2-3	TRBD2	17	TGCAGTGCTGGTCCCGGGACTAGCGGGGGAAGCACAGATACGCAGTATTTT	CSAGPGTSGGSTDTQYF
TRBV18	NA	TRBJ1-1	NA	15	TGTGCCAGCTCACCGTTACAGGGAATGAACACTGAAGCTTTCTTT	CASSPLQGMNTEAFF
TRBV7-9	many	TRBJ2-1	TRBD1	15	TGTGCCAGCAGCCCTCAGGGGGTATCCTACAATGAGCAGTTCTTC	CASSPQGVSYNEQFF
TRBV2	NA	TRBJ2-3	TRBD2	16	TGTGCCAGCATCCTCCAGGAAGGGACTATCTCAAATACGCAGTATTTT	CASILQEGTISNTQYF
TRBV7-2	NA	TRBJ1-4	NA	14	TGTGCCAGCAGCTCCGACACGTTTAATGAAAAACTGTTTTTT	CASSSDTFNEKLFF
TRBV6-5	many	TRBJ2-1	TRBD1	14	TGTGCCAGCATCCCTGGACAGGGGGCGGCTGAGCAGTTCTTC	CASIPGQGAAEQFF
TRBV7-6	NA	TRBJ2-3	NA	13	TGTGCCAGCAGCTTAGCAGTGAGGGATACGCAGTATTTT	CASSLAVRDTQYF
TRBV29-1	many	TRBJ1-3	NA	13	TGCAGCGCCCGACCTAGCTCTGGAAACACCATATATTTT	CSARPSSGNTIYF
TRBV18	few	TRBJ1-1	TRBD1	14	TGTGCCAGCTCACCGGACAGGTATATCACTGAAGCTTTCTTT	CASSPDRYITEAFF
TRBV6-1	many	TRBJ1-5	NA	13	TGTGCCAGCAGTGAGGGGGGCCTAGCCCCCCAGCATTTT	CASSEGGLAPQHF
TRBV18	many	TRBJ2-7	NA	14	TGTGCCAGCTCACCCGGGGACGGCCAAGCCGAGCAGTACTTC	CASSPGDGQAEQYF
TRBV19	many	TRBJ2-2	NA	16	TGTGCCAGTAGTATACATTACGGAGCCTTGGGCGGGGAGCTGTTTTTT	CASSIHYGALGGELFF
TRBV6-5	many	TRBJ2-7	NA	12	TGTGCCAGCAGTTACGGAGGCGGCGAGCAGTACTTC	CASSYGGGEQYF
TRBV20-1	many	TRBJ2-7	NA	14	TGCAGTGCTAGAGACGCAGACACCGTCTACGAGCAGTACTTC	CSARDADTVYEQYF
TRBV4-2	NA	TRBJ2-7	NA	13	TGTGCCAGCAGCCAAGATTTCAACTACGAGCAGTACTTC	CASSQDFNYEQYF
TRBV12-3/TRBV12-4	many	TRBJ1-1	TRBD1	15	TGTGCCAGCACCCAGATAGGACAGGCGAACACTGAAGCTTTCTTT	CASTQIGQANTEAFF
TRBV7-9	many	TRBJ2-3	NA	13	TGTGCCAGCAGCGTAACAACGGGAGATACGCAGTATTTT	CASSVTTGDTQYF
TRBV20-1	NA	TRBJ1-4	NA	10	TGCAGTGTCCGGGACGCAAAACTGTTTTTT	CSVRDAKLFF
TRBV2	NA	TRBJ2-6	NA	17	TGTGCCAGCAGTGAAGGGACGCCCGGCTCTGGGGCCAACGTCCTGACTTTC	CASSEGTPGSGANVLTF
TRBV27	many	TRBJ2-3	NA	15	TGTGCCAGCAGTTTATCCCTCGGCGGACCAGATACGCAGTATTTT	CASSLSLGGPDTQYF
TRBV7-2	few	TRBJ2-6	NA	13	TGTGCCAGCAGCCTGAGTGAAGCCAACGTCCTGACTTTC	CASSLSEANVLTF